The 27 T cell receptor beta chains in this list originate from one sample, sequenced in a study of response to subunit inactivated influenza vaccine. TCRdb recomputed calls from the RT-PCR reads with MiXCR, one row per CDR3 protein. Of hundreds of thousands of distinct CDR3 sequences in the sample, about 20% were seen once. The source material was PBMCs from blood, sampled approximately 20 months after vaccination. The receptors originated from a man between 50 and 75 years old who received an inactivated influenza vaccine.

The gene calls are TRBV4-2 and TRBJ2-7; 8 bases are a match to TRBD1. Unmatched junction bases numbered 2, after V lost 0 bases and J lost 1 base. The CDR3 is made up of 15 amino acids. From germline, CDR1 is LGHNA and CDR2 YNFKEQ. In nucleotides, the CDR3 is TGTGCCAGCAGCCAAGAGCAGGGGGCTTCCTACGAGCAGTACTTC. As protein: CASSQEQGASYEQYF.

The chain has TRBV11-2 and TRBJ2-7, with D unclear. Germline values: CDR1 SGHAT, CDR2 FQNNGV. V lost 6 bases, J lost 5 bases, and 20 bases lay in between. This CDR3 is 15 amino acids long. CDR3 residues: CASSQTGFGFDEQYF. Here the CDR3 DNA reads TGTGCCAGCAGTCAAACCGGGTTCGGGTTCGACGAGCAGTACTTC.

CDR3: CASRIPETSGYNEQFF. The CDR3 DNA reads TGTGCCAGCAGAATACCAGAGACTAGCGGCTACAATGAGCAGTTCTTC. This chain joins TRBV12-3 or TRBV12-4 and TRBJ2-1; 9 bases map to TRBD2. V shed 6 bases and J 3 bases; nucleotides not matched to a gene: 9. The length of the CDR3 is 16 residues.

The sample holds a few counts of this clonotype. The rearrangement uses TRBV5-1 and TRBJ1-6; the D gene is possibly TRBD1 (6 bases). The CDR3 has 14 residues. Germline V gene data show CDR1 as SGHRS and CDR2 as YFSETQ. The V gene lost 2 bases and the J gene lost 5 bases, with 8 bases spanning the gap. In DNA form, the CDR3 reads TGCGCCAGCAGCTTTGACAGGAATAATTCACCCCTCCACTTT. This codes for CASSFDRNNSPLHF.

The rearrangement uses TRBV28 and TRBJ2-5; TRBD2 is a possible D gene (5 bases). Germline CDR1 MDHEN, CDR2 SYDVKM. The CDR3 is 16 residues long. V lost 6 bases and J 5 bases, leaving 22 bases between the germline ends. DNA for the CDR3: TGTGCCAGCAGCCCCTTGGCTAGCCGAGGTTGGGAGACCCAGTACTTC. Translated, it gives CASSPLASRGWETQYF.

This sequence joins TRBV6-2 or TRBV6-3 and TRBJ2-1, with TRBD1 as a possible D gene (7 bases). CDR1 and CDR2 (germline): MNHEY, SVGEGT. Trimming took off 0 bases at V and 2 bases at J, with 11 bases between the two ends. This CDR3 spans 16 amino acids. CDR3 region: CASSYSGRGAYNEQFF. CDR3 bases: TGTGCCAGCAGTTACTCCGGCAGGGGGGCCTACAATGAGCAGTTCTTC.

V and J are TRBV5-6 and TRBJ2-1; D assignment may be TRBD1 or TRBD2 (5 bases each). Deletions cut 3 bases from V and 7 bases from J, with 17 bases between. CDR1 and CDR2 (germline): SGHDT, YYEEEE. CDR3 length equals 15 residues. CDR3 sequence: CASSSLLREGNEQFF. The CDR3 nucleotides are TGTGCCAGCAGCTCCCTCCTCCGTGAGGGGAATGAGCAGTTCTTC.

The CDR3 protein is CASGTGTGAYNEQFF. Written as DNA, the CDR3 is TGTGCCAGCGGAACCGGGACAGGGGCCTACAATGAGCAGTTCTTC. The V call is TRBV7-2, the J call TRBJ2-1; 10 bases match TRBD1. With V trimmed by 8 bases and J by 2 bases, 6 bases remained unmatched. The CDR3 totals 15 residues. Germline V gene sequence: CDR1 SGHTA, CDR2 FQGNSA. The whole variable domain, filled in from reference TRBV7-2 and TRBJ2-1, reads GAGVSQSPSNKVTEKGKDVELRCDPISGHTALYWYRQSLGQGLEFLIYFQGNSAPDKSGLPSDRFSAERTGGSVSTLTIQRTQQEDSAVYLCASGTGTGAYNEQFFGPGTRLTVL.

The chain links TRBV24-1 to TRBJ2-6; TRBD1 matches at 8 bases. The CDR3 covers 18 residues. The junction had 7 bases not matched to a gene; V was cut back by 4 bases and J by 0 bases. Germline CDR1 is KGHDR and CDR2 is SFDVKD. The CDR3 sequence is CATSETGTGFSGANVLTF. CDR3 nucleotides: TGTGCCACCAGTGAAACCGGGACAGGTTTCTCTGGGGCCAACGTCCTGACTTTC.

The J gene is TRBJ2-4, the V gene TRBV7-9; no definite D call. The CDR3 sequence is 16 residues long. With 1 base removed from V and 0 bases from J, the gap between germline ends came to 10 bases. Per the germline V gene, CDR1 is SEHNR and CDR2 is FQNEAQ (reference sequence). In DNA, the CDR3 is TGTGCCAGCAGCTTAGGCCCCTCTATAGCCAAAAACATTCAGTACTTC. As protein: CASSLGPSIAKNIQYF.

J is TRBJ1-6 and V is TRBV21-1. TRBV21-1 is reported as a pseudogene. This CDR3 region has 13 residues. This CDR3 is CASSVGFNSPLHF. The CDR3 bases are TGTGCCAGCAGTGTGGGGTTTAATTCACCCCTCCACTTT.

This clonotype was seen more than once but under ten times. The genes are TRBV7-3 and TRBJ1-1, with D perhaps TRBD1 (6 bases). Between the trimmed V and J ends, which lost 6 bases and 0 bases, there was a span of 11 bases. The CDR3 has 14 amino acids. Germline lookup yields CDR1 SGHTA and CDR2 FQGTGA. CDR3 nucleotides: TGTGCCAGCAGGAAGAACAGGGTGAACACTGAAGCTTTCTTT. This codes for CASRKNRVNTEAFF. Complete variable domain (other parts from reference TRBV7-3 and TRBJ1-1): GAGVSQTPSNKVTEKGKYVELRCDPISGHTALYWYRQSLGQGPEFLIYFQGTGAADDSGLPNDRFFAVRPEGSVSTLKIQRTERGDSAVYLCASRKNRVNTEAFFGQGTRLTVV.

This clonotype was recorded at least ten times. The CDR3 region is CSARDAIGDEKLFF. CDR3 in DNA: TGCAGTGCTAGAGATGCGATAGGGGATGAAAAACTGTTTTTT. The chain is built from TRBV20-1 and TRBJ1-4; perhaps TRBD1 as D (5 bases). The CDR3 spans 14 residues. Germline CDR1 reads DFQATT; CDR2 reads SNEGSKA (reference sequence). Between the trimmed V and J ends, which lost 0 bases and 6 bases, there was a span of 11 bases.

The rearrangement uses TRBV20-1 and TRBJ2-1; 10 bases match TRBD2. The CDR3 is made up of 16 amino acids. The trim removed 4 bases at V and 7 bases at J, leaving 13 bases unmatched. Germline V gene data show CDR1 as DFQATT and CDR2 as SNEGSKA (reference sequence). CDR3 amino acids: CSATLLLAGVLNEQFF. The CDR3 DNA sequence: TGCAGTGCTACATTACTTCTAGCGGGAGTGTTGAATGAGCAGTTCTTC.

The count of this clonotype is one. The junction departs from the called germline gene at one end, perhaps through a read error. The rearrangement joins TRBV4-2 to TRBJ2-3; TRBD2 matches at 11 bases. CDR1 and CDR2 (germline): LGHNA, YNFKEQ. CDR3 length equals 13 residues. The CDR3 loop is CASSQARGLAVRF. The DNA for the CDR3 is TGTGCCAGCAGCCAAGCTAGGGGACTAGCGGTTCGTTTT.

This clonotype was detected only a few times. This chain links TRBV3-1 with TRBJ2-1; 9 positions agree with TRBD2. Germline V lookup: CDR1 LGHDT, CDR2 YNNKEL (reference sequence). The CDR3 consists of 15 residues. V shed 4 bases, J shed 7 bases, and the junction held 8 bases outside the gene matches. The CDR3 bases are TGTGCCAGCAGCCTAGCGGGGGCCGGCGGGAATGAGCAGTTCTTC. Encoded protein: CASSLAGAGGNEQFF.

The CDR3 here is CATRSPSGSYEQYF. The CDR3 DNA reads TGTGCCACCAGGTCCCCTAGCGGATCCTACGAGCAGTACTTC. The rearrangement uses TRBV6-1 and TRBJ2-7, with 7 positions matching TRBD2. Germline V lookup: CDR1 MNHNS, CDR2 SASEGT. V was pared by 10 bases and J by 1 base, with 10 bases of the junction left unmatched. The CDR3 has 14 amino acids.

This chain connects TRBV29-1 to TRBJ2-7, with a possible D match to TRBD1 (6 bases). CDR3 size: 12 residues. Per the germline V gene, CDR1 is SQVTM and CDR2 is ANQGSEA. Trimming took 7 bases from V and 2 from J, leaving 12 bases between them. The CDR3 here is CSASGDAYEQYF. Here the CDR3 DNA reads TGCAGCGCCTCAGGGGACGCCTACGAGCAGTACTTC.

This clonotype showed up just a few times. The chain uses TRBV7-8 and TRBJ2-3, with D unclear. V was cut by 1 base and J by 2 bases, with 13 bases left in between. CDR3 length: 16 residues. Germline CDR1 is SGHVS and CDR2 is FQNEAQ. For the CDR3, the DNA is TGTGCCAGCAGCTTAGTTATAGGCACGGCCACAGATACGCAGTATTTT. This encodes CASSLVIGTATDTQYF.

This rearrangement joins TRBV6-5 to TRBJ1-2, with TRBD1 identical over 7 bases. Germline CDR1 reads MNHEY; CDR2 reads SVGAGI. Trimming cost V 2 bases and J 7 bases; bases outside gene matches: 10. The CDR3 has 15 amino acids. CDR3 amino acids: CASSYGTGVGGGYTF. CDR3 DNA: TGTGCCAGCAGTTACGGTACAGGGGTGGGAGGTGGCTACACCTTC.

The rearrangement uses TRBV4-3 and TRBJ1-6; 8 bases map to TRBD1. Trimming removed 0 bases from V and 8 bases from J; junction bases left unmatched: 6. Germline V gene lookup returns CDR1 LGHNA and CDR2 YSLEER. The CDR3 loop spans 16 amino acids. CDR3 coding DNA: TGCGCCAGCAGCCAAGATCCAGGGGGCGGGTATTCACCCCTCCACTTT. The encoded protein is CASSQDPGGGYSPLHF.

This clonotype turned up a few times. The V gene is TRBV29-1, the J gene TRBJ1-1; 12 bases match TRBD1. The CDR3 covers 14 residues. Germline loops: CDR1 SQVTM, CDR2 ANQGSEA. The J segment lost 3 bases and the V segment lost 5 bases, leaving 4 bases of the junction unmatched. The CDR3 loop is CSVQGTGGYTEAFF. In DNA, the CDR3 is TGCAGCGTTCAAGGGACAGGGGGCTACACTGAAGCTTTCTTT.

There are a few counts of this clonotype. CDR3 in DNA: TGCAGTGCTAGAGATGGCCTCGGGAGCTACACCTTC. The encoded protein is CSARDGLGSYTF. The chain uses TRBV20-1 and TRBJ1-2; D unresolved. CDR3 length: 12 amino acids. V lost 0 bases to trimming and J lost 9 bases, with 11 bases between them. CDR1 and CDR2 (germline): DFQATT, SNEGSKA (reference sequence).

Only a few counts were recorded for this clonotype. The rearrangement uses TRBV28 and TRBJ1-2; D ambiguous. V was shortened by 3 bases and J by 2 bases, with 10 bases between the two germline ends. Germline-derived CDR1 and CDR2 are MDHEN and SYDVKM. The CDR3 extends over 14 amino acids. CDR3 sequence (DNA): TGTGCCAGCAGTTTGGTAGACGGGAACTATGGCTACACCTTC. It encodes CASSLVDGNYGYTF.

This clonotype was seen more than once but under ten times. The chain uses TRBV7-9 and TRBJ2-1; D could derive from TRBD1 or TRBD2 (5 bases each). The CDR3 runs to 16 residues. CDR1 is SEHNR and CDR2 is FQNEAQ in the germline V gene (reference sequence). The germline V and J ends were trimmed by 5 bases and 0 bases, with 14 bases remaining between them. The CDR3 nucleotides are TGTGCCAGCAGCCGGGACGAAAACCTCTCCTACAATGAGCAGTTCTTC. Protein: CASSRDENLSYNEQFF.

The table lists this clonotype with a few counts. The chain combines TRBV7-9 with TRBJ2-5, with no clear D. V was clipped by 6 bases and J by 0 bases, with 11 bases between them. The CDR3 covers 14 residues. Germline CDR1 is SEHNR and CDR2 is FQNEAQ (reference sequence). CDR3 nucleotide sequence: TGTGCCAGCAGTCAGTCCCTGTACCAAGAGACCCAGTACTTC. This sequence encodes CASSQSLYQETQYF.

This clonotype was seen many times. V usage is TRBV28 and J usage is TRBJ2-1; D tentatively fits TRBD1 or TRBD2 (5 bases each). Looked up from germline, CDR1 is MDHEN and CDR2 is SYDVKM. The CDR3 is 14 residues long. Trimming stripped 5 bases from V and 4 bases from J, with 12 bases between. The CDR3 DNA reads as TGTGCCAGCAGTACCGGGACCGGGTACAATGAGCAGTTCTTC. Protein: CASSTGTGYNEQFF. Filled out from reference TRBV28 and TRBJ2-1, the complete variable domain reads DVKVTQSSRYLVKRTGEKVFLECVQDMDHENMFWYRQDPGLGLRLIYFSYDVKMKEKGDIPEGYSVSREKKERFSLILESASTNQTSMYLCASSTGTGYNEQFFGPGTRLTVL.